These 14 T cell receptor beta chains originate from one sample sequenced in a study of control samples from healthy donors and cancer patients. Libraries were prepared by immunoSEQ multiplex PCR; TCRdb keeps only in-frame clonotypes and omits some of them. Of around 84,000 clones listed, about nine tenths are singletons. Sequences were obtained from blood. The receptor set was obtained from a man aged 25 to 40 in good health.

The chain links TRBV5-1 to TRBJ1-2; D ambiguous. The CDR3 contains 12 residues. Germline V gene data show CDR1 as SGHRS and CDR2 as YFSETQ. V lost 1 base to trimming and J lost 5 bases, with 6 bases between them. CDR3 DNA sequence: TGCGCCAGCAGCTTGAGCGGGTATGGCTACACCTTC. Translated, it gives CASSLSGYGYTF.

This clone was counted once. The chain links TRBV4-2 to TRBJ1-2, with 10 bases that match TRBD1. CDR3 length: 16 amino acids. CDR1 LGHNA and CDR2 YNFKEQ come from the germline V gene. V was clipped by 2 bases and J by 8 bases; unmatched bases: 11. CDR3 coding DNA: TGTGCCAGCAGCCAAAACTTCGGGACAGGGGAAAGGGGCTACACCTTC. It is translated as CASSQNFGTGERGYTF.

This chain connects TRBV9 to TRBJ1-2; D not certain. Germline V gene sequence: CDR1 SGDLS, CDR2 YYNGEE. Trimming took off 4 bases at V and 4 bases at J, with 8 bases between the two ends. The CDR3 sequence is 12 residues long. CDR3 sequence (DNA): TGTGCCAGCAGCACCGGTATCTATGGCTACACCTTC. Its protein is CASSTGIYGYTF.

This chain links TRBV30 with TRBJ2-5; 10 bases map to TRBD2. This CDR3 is built from 15 residues. Per the germline V gene, CDR1 is GTSNPN and CDR2 is SVGIG (reference sequence). J gave up 4 bases and V 6 bases, and 11 bases lay outside the gene matches. CDR3 nucleotides: TGTGCCTGTGACCCCGGGCTAGCGGGGGCAGAGACCCAGTACTTC. Its protein product is CACDPGLAGAETQYF.

The J gene is TRBJ2-7, the V gene TRBV9, with D uncertain. The CDR3 consists of 14 residues. In germline, CDR1 is SGDLS, CDR2 YYNGEE. Between the trimmed V and J ends, which lost 0 bases and 0 bases, there was a span of 7 bases. CDR3 in amino acids: CASSVDGGSYEQYF. CDR3 coding DNA: TGTGCCAGCAGCGTAGATGGCGGCTCCTACGAGCAGTACTTC. Variable domain in full (rest from reference TRBV9 and TRBJ2-7): DSGVTQTPKHLITATGQRVTLRCSPRSGDLSVYWYQQSLDQGLQFLIQYYNGEERAKGNILERFSAQQFPDLHSELNLSSLELGDSALYFCASSVDGGSYEQYFGPGTRLTVT.

The gene calls are TRBV9 and TRBJ1-1, with D maybe TRBD1 (5 bases). The V gene's germline CDR1 is SGDLS and CDR2 YYNGEE. Trimming removed 2 bases from V and 4 bases from J, with 12 bases in between. The CDR3 consists of 14 residues. The chain's CDR3 is CASSVGGEVTEAFF. As DNA, the CDR3 is TGTGCCAGCAGCGTTGGGGGAGAGGTCACTGAAGCTTTCTTT.

V gene TRBV5-6 combines with J gene TRBJ1-2; 8 nucleotides align to TRBD1. From germline, CDR1 is SGHDT and CDR2 YYEEEE. With V trimmed by 2 bases and J by 4 bases, 7 bases remained unmatched. This CDR3 spans 15 amino acids. CDR3 in amino acids: CASSFRGLSLYGYTF. The CDR3 DNA follows: TGTGCCAGCAGCTTCAGGGGGCTCTCTCTCTATGGCTACACCTTC.

V usage is TRBV11-3 and J usage is TRBJ1-5; possibly TRBD1 for D (5 bases). The CDR3 extends over 13 amino acids. The germline V and J ends were trimmed by 10 bases and 9 bases, with 19 bases remaining between them. Germline CDR1 and CDR2: SGHNT and YENEEA. The CDR3 protein is CAIKRRGQGPQHF. The CDR3 DNA reads TGTGCCATTAAAAGGAGAGGCCAGGGGCCCCAGCATTTT.

The rearrangement joins TRBV7-8 to TRBJ1-5; possible D gene TRBD1, 5 bases. Germline lookup yields CDR1 SGHVS and CDR2 FQNEAQ. The length of the CDR3 is 15 residues. Trimming removed 3 bases at V and 2 bases at J, with 11 bases between. The CDR3 DNA sequence: TGTGCCAGCAGCTTGGCAAGACAGCGCAATCAGCCCCAGCATTTT. This translates into CASSLARQRNQPQHF.

This chain joins TRBV21-1 and TRBJ1-5; the table calls TRBD1, which could not be checked here. TRBV21-1 is recorded as a pseudogene. The CDR3 has 18 residues. This CDR3 reads CASSKGKTGAGGNQPQHF. The CDR3 DNA reads TGTGCCAGCAGCAAAGGAAAGACAGGGGCGGGGGGCAATCAGCCCCAGCATTTT.

This clone has a single count. The V gene is TRBV10-3, the J gene TRBJ1-2; the D gene is possibly TRBD1 (6 bases). The CDR3 totals 13 residues. V was clipped by 7 bases and J by 3 bases, with 12 bases between them. Per the germline V gene, CDR1 is ENHRY and CDR2 is SYGVKD. CDR3 nucleotides: TGTGCCATCACCCCGACAGGAGACTATGGCTACACCTTC. Its translation: CAITPTGDYGYTF.

This clone was found a few times. V and J are TRBV10-1 and TRBJ2-7; 9 bases map to TRBD1. The CDR3 spans 14 residues. The germline V gene encodes CDR1 WNHNN and CDR2 SYGVQD (reference sequence). After removal of 5 bases from V and 5 bases from J, the junction contained 7 bases not matched to a gene. CDR3 DNA sequence: TGCGCCAGCAGTCCCGGGACAGGGCTCCACGAGCAGTACTTC. Protein: CASSPGTGLHEQYF.

This chain uses TRBV7-2 with TRBJ1-3; no clear D gene. V was pared by 11 bases and J by 2 bases, with 19 bases between. Per the germline V gene, CDR1 is SGHTA and CDR2 is FQGNSA. The CDR3 is 15 residues long. The CDR3 here is CASSLMGNTGNTIYF. For the CDR3, the DNA is TGTGCCTCAAGCTTAATGGGGAACACTGGAAACACCATATATTTT.

The rearrangement joins TRBV19 to TRBJ1-1; D is uncertain. CDR1 is LNHDA and CDR2 is SQIVND in the germline V gene (reference sequence). Trimming left V 5 bases short and J 2 bases short, with 15 bases between. The CDR3 spans 15 residues. This chain's CDR3 is CASSHPDPKNTEAFF. In DNA, the CDR3 is TGTGCCAGTAGTCATCCAGACCCTAAAAACACTGAAGCTTTCTTT.